This T cell receptor beta chain stems from a study of regulatory T cells in long-lasting Graves disease. Study conclusions and caveats: Clonotypes that were public and shared totalled 2,500 to 3,500 in persistent patients versus 966 in new patients.

iRepertoire HTBI primers and Arm-PCR of CDR3 regions built TCR beta libraries. TCRdb itself ran the multiplex PCR reads through MiXCR, one entry per CDR3 protein. The top ten hold over 7.5% of the sample, which has around 500,000 distinct CDR3 sequences, roughly 14% seen once. Time point specified: newly diagnosed GD, antithyroid drugs for less than 3 months. Following extraction of RNA from PBMCs, that RNA was used to make the TCR library. The germline gives CDR1 SNHLY, CDR2 FYNNEI. Trimming at V came to 6 bases and at J to 4 bases, leaving 6 bases not matched to a gene. This CDR3 is built from 14 residues. Ten or more counts support this clonotype. The target antigen is unknown. The data also belong to a second study, concerning T cells in Graves' hyperthyroidism and ophthalmopathy. That work states: Hyperthyroidism was newly diagnosed in patients aged 18 to 65 (duration under 2 months).

Sequenced material: peripheral blood mononuclear cells (PBMCs), taken at new diagnosis, from a patient treated with antithyroid drugs. V gene TRBV2 combines with J gene TRBJ1-3; 7 bases match TRBD1. This clonotype originated in a man aged 25 to 40 with Graves disease. CDR3 DNA sequence: TGTGCCAGCAGCAAGGGACAGCTCGGAAACACCATATATTTT. Encoded protein: CASSKGQLGNTIYF.